This T cell receptor (beta chain) was recovered during a study of shared clonotypes between healthy human individuals. CDR3 size: 15 residues. The germline V gene encodes CDR1 GTSNPN and CDR2 SVGIG (reference sequence). V shed 2 bases, J shed 8 bases, and the junction held 11 bases outside the gene matches. Per the study methods: ImmunoSEQ sequences covered only the junction and lacked quality scores; filtering therefore differed. Sequencing was performed with immunoSEQ multiplex PCR; in TCRdb, only in-frame clones are kept and a portion is missing. V, J and clone size reflect that table, while D and trimming were determined from the DNA. Seen here are 2,100,000 or so clones, 90% to 97% observed once, and the top ten hold more than 0.1%.

Sequences were obtained from naive CD4+ T cells sorted from blood. Subset specified: CD45RA+ positively selected. The receptor's source is a man aged 18 to 35 in good health. The V gene is TRBV30, the J gene TRBJ2-1, with 8 nucleotides matching TRBD2. The CDR3 DNA is TGTGCCTGGAGTCATGGTCGGACTAGCATGTATGAGCAGTTCTTC. It yields the protein CAWSHGRTSMYEQFF.